Detailed here is one TCR beta chain. The antigen is not known. The treatment: around 19 received Ad26.COV2.S at low or high dose, single or two shots; five or six received placebo; per-sample allocation not given. It was on day 63 after the first vaccine or placebo injection that samples were taken. This record comes from a study of Ad26.COV2.S vaccination and SARS-CoV-2 variants. Study-wide results and caveats: Substantial breadth in spike-specific CD8+ and CD4+ T cell responses was reportedly seen after vaccination.

Germline V gene lookup returns CDR1 SGHRS and CDR2 YFSETQ. The CDR3 runs 15 residues. The J segment lost 3 bases and the V segment lost 4 bases, leaving 8 bases of the junction unmatched. Sequencing was performed with immunoSEQ multiplex PCR; in TCRdb, only in-frame clones are kept and a portion is missing. The data hold hundreds of thousands of clones, with approximately 92% observed a single time. The clonotype was recovered from a person aged 18 to 59 who received the Ad26.COV2.S COVID-19 vaccine or a placebo. The gene calls are TRBV5-1 and TRBJ2-3, with 7 bases fitting TRBD2. The sample was peripheral blood, taken in a trial of Ad26.COV2.S vaccine versus placebo. The CDR3 DNA follows: TGCGCCAGCAGCCACCGGGGGGTTGGGACAGATACGCAGTATTTT. Translation: CASSHRGVGTDTQYF.